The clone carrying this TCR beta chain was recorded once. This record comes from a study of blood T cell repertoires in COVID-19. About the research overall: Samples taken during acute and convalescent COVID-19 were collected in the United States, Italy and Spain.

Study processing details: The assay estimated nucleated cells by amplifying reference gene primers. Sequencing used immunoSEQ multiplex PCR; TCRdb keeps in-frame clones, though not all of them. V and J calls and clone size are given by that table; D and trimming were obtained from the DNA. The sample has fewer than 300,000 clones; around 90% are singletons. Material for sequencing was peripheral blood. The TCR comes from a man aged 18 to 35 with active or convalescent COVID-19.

Here the CDR3 DNA reads TGTGCCAGCAGCCCTACAGGGTGGGAGCAGTACTTC. It is translated as CASSPTGWEQYF. The chain employs TRBV7-2 and TRBJ2-7, with D maybe TRBD1 (6 bases). V dropped 5 bases and J dropped 7 bases, with 12 bases sitting between them. From germline, CDR1 is SGHTA and CDR2 FQGNSA. The length of the CDR3 is 12 residues.